A selection of T cell receptor beta chains follows, all from one sample in a study of blood T cell repertoires in COVID-19. Clones were read by immunoSEQ multiplex PCR, and TCRdb kept only the in-frame ones, dropping some. The sample lists under 90,000 clones, roughly 80% occurring once. The sequenced sample was peripheral blood. The receptor source for this set is an elderly woman with active or convalescent COVID-19. Each CDR3 is given with its conserved first and last residue. The order of the fields is clone size, D gene, J gene, V gene, CDR3 protein, CDR3 DNA. A D gene is named only where the DNA matches it firmly. Clone size is stated in some rows and not others, as once, few, many or a class when expanded.

.	TRBD1	TRBJ1-1	TRBV6-6	CASRSEGQGLSEAFF	TGTGCCAGCAGATCCGAAGGACAGGGGCTCTCTGAAGCTTTCTTT
.	TRBD1	TRBJ1-2	TRBV10-3	CAISPEGQKTYNPYGYTF	TGTGCCATCAGTCCGGAGGGACAGAAGACTTATAATCCTTATGGCTACACCTTC
.	.	TRBJ2-5	TRBV5-4	CASSGGSGVETQYF	TGTGCCAGCAGCGGCGGCTCAGGGGTGGAGACCCAGTACTTC
.	.	TRBJ1-2	TRBV19	CASSVDRSNYGYTF	TGTGCCAGTAGTGTCGACAGATCTAACTATGGCTACACCTTC
.	.	TRBJ2-1	TRBV28	CASRGPSYNEQFF	TGTGCCAGCAGGGGTCCTAGCTACAATGAGCAGTTCTTC
.	TRBD1	TRBJ2-5	TRBV19	CASSRDRGEETQYF	TGTGCCAGTAGCCGGGACAGGGGGGAGGAGACCCAGTACTTC
.	TRBD2	TRBJ2-1	TRBV7-2	CASSPTSGSWYEQFF	TGTGCCAGCAGCCCAACTAGCGGGAGTTGGTATGAGCAGTTCTTC
.	TRBD2	TRBJ2-3	TRBV2	CASRVRLAGASTDTQYF	TGTGCCAGCAGAGTCCGACTAGCGGGAGCTAGCACAGATACGCAGTATTTT
.	.	TRBJ2-3	TRBV24-1	CATSDSTRGDTQYF	TGTGCCACCAGTGATTCGACCAGGGGAGACACGCAGTATTTT
.	.	TRBJ2-2	TRBV3-1/TRBV3-2	CASSARLGGELFF	TGTGCCAGCAGTGCGCGGCTCGGGGGGGAGCTGTTTTTT
.	.	TRBJ1-2	TRBV12-3/TRBV12-4	CASSLEGYGYTF	TGTGCCAGCAGTTTGGAGGGTTATGGCTACACCTTC
.	.	TRBJ1-1	TRBV27	CASSYAGQSTEAFF	TGTGCCAGCAGTTATGCAGGACAGTCCACTGAAGCTTTCTTT
.	.	TRBJ2-3	TRBV6-5	CASSAPNTDTQYF	TGTGCCAGCTCTGCCCCTAACACAGATACGCAGTATTTT
.	TRBD2	TRBJ2-3	TRBV7-2	CASSVAGLAGDTQYF	TGTGCCAGCAGCGTCGCGGGACTAGCGGGGGATACGCAGTATTTT
.	.	TRBJ2-7	TRBV7-2	CASSYSGGYEQYF	TGTGCCAGCAGCTATAGCGGAGGCTACGAGCAGTACTTC
few	TRBD2	TRBJ2-7	TRBV7-9	CASSPGSGGDEQYF	TGTGCCAGCAGCCCTGGCTCGGGGGGGGACGAGCAGTACTTC
.	TRBD1	TRBJ1-1	TRBV28	CASTPGQGTEAFF	TGTGCCAGCACCCCGGGACAGGGCACTGAAGCTTTCTTT
.	.	TRBJ2-2	TRBV5-1	CASSLEGVRTGELFF	TGCGCCAGCAGCTTGGAAGGGGTTAGGACCGGGGAGCTGTTTTTT
once	.	TRBJ1-1	TRBV11-1	CASSLGRNTEAFF	TGTGCCAGCAGCTTAGGGAGGAACACTGAAGCTTTCTTT
.	.	TRBJ2-2	TRBV10-3	CAISEQGANTGELFF	TGTGCCATCAGTGAACAGGGCGCGAACACCGGGGAGCTGTTTTTT
.	TRBD1	TRBJ2-1	TRBV9	CASSIAGGLGYNEQFF	TGTGCCAGCAGCATTGCAGGGGGCTTAGGGTACAATGAGCAGTTCTTC
.	TRBD2	TRBJ2-2	TRBV4-2	CASSERGGRTGELFF	TGTGCCAGCAGCGAGCGGGGCGGGCGAACCGGGGAGCTGTTTTTT
.	.	TRBJ1-5	TRBV4-2	CASSQDGGYPPRNQPQHF	TGTGCCAGCAGCCAAGATGGGGGGTATCCTCCCCGCAATCAGCCCCAGCATTTT
once	.	TRBJ1-5	TRBV24-1	CATSDLNGGNQPQHF	TGTGCCACCAGTGACCTCAACGGGGGCAATCAGCCCCAGCATTTT
.	TRBD1	TRBJ1-3	TRBV10-3	CAIRGQGAGNTIYF	TGTGCCATCAGGGGGCAGGGGGCTGGAAACACCATATATTTT
.	TRBD2	TRBJ2-3	TRBV7-2	CASSDGTSGSADTQYF	TGTGCCAGCAGCGACGGGACTAGCGGGAGTGCAGATACGCAGTATTTT
.	.	TRBJ1-1	TRBV3-1/TRBV3-2	CASSQDSGGGRTEAFF	TGTGCCAGCAGCCAAGATTCCGGGGGGGGAAGGACTGAAGCTTTCTTT
.	TRBD1	TRBJ2-1	TRBV3-1/TRBV3-2	CASSQGQGVNEQFF	TGTGCCAGCAGCCAGGGACAGGGGGTTAATGAGCAGTTCTTC
.	.	TRBJ1-2	TRBV7-9	CASSSGGYGYTF	TGTGCCAGCAGCTCCGGGGGCTATGGCTACACCTTC
once	TRBD1	TRBJ2-7	TRBV4-3	CASSQELGQGTSEQYF	TGCGCCAGCAGCCAAGAACTGGGACAGGGGACGTCCGAGCAGTACTTC
.	TRBD2	TRBJ2-1	TRBV28	CASSFLAGGIHEQFF	TGTGCCAGCAGTTTCCTAGCGGGAGGTATTCATGAGCAGTTCTTC
.	.	TRBJ1-1	TRBV6-2/TRBV6-3	CASSYQRGFEAFF	TGTGCCAGCAGTTACCAACGGGGGTTTGAAGCTTTCTTT
.	TRBD1	TRBJ1-2	TRBV5-4	CASSTKQGSYGYTF	TGTGCCAGCAGCACCAAACAGGGGAGCTATGGCTACACCTTC
.	.	TRBJ1-5	TRBV6-5	CASSYAMNGQPQHF	TGTGCCAGCAGCTACGCCATGAACGGTCAGCCCCAGCATTTT
.	TRBD1	TRBJ1-6	TRBV5-4	CASSSGQGFNSPLHF	TGTGCCAGCAGCTCAGGACAGGGTTTTAATTCACCCCTCCACTTT
once	.	TRBJ1-3	TRBV27	CASSGQNSGNTIYF	TGTGCCAGCAGTGGACAGAATAGTGGAAACACCATATATTTT
.	TRBD2	TRBJ2-7	TRBV14	CASSQDTLAGLYEQYF	TGTGCCAGCAGCCAAGATACCCTAGCGGGCCTCTACGAGCAGTACTTC
medium-sized	.	TRBJ1-2	TRBV7-9	CASSLVAQAQLNNYGYTF	TGTGCCAGCAGCTTAGTGGCTCAGGCCCAGCTTAATAACTATGGCTACACCTTC
.	.	TRBJ1-3	TRBV23-1	CASSQFEGRTISGNTIYF	TGCGCCAGCAGTCAATTTGAGGGCAGGACGATCTCTGGAAACACCATATATTTT
.	.	TRBJ1-4	TRBV5-4	CASSLGAPATNEKLFF	TGTGCCAGCAGCCTAGGTGCACCTGCAACTAATGAAAAACTGTTTTTT
.	TRBD1	TRBJ1-2	TRBV7-9	CASSRTGGAFYGYTF	TGTGCCAGCAGCCGCACAGGGGGCGCCTTCTATGGCTACACCTTC
.	.	TRBJ1-6	TRBV5-1	CASSSQGLGNSPLHF	TGCGCCAGCAGCTCGCAGGGGCTGGGAAATTCACCCCTCCACTTT
.	.	TRBJ2-3	TRBV6-2/TRBV6-3	CASSYPGINTQYF	TGTGCCAGCAGTTACCCAGGGATAAATACGCAGTATTTT
.	.	TRBJ1-6	TRBV2	CASSEGTGNSPLHF	TGTGCCAGCAGTGAAGGGACGGGAAATTCACCCCTCCACTTT
.	TRBD2	TRBJ2-7	TRBV5-1	CASTPTGLAGGEQYF	TGCGCCAGCACCCCGACGGGACTAGCGGGAGGGGAGCAGTACTTC
.	TRBD2	TRBJ2-2	TRBV7-3	CASSPRSGREIGELFF	TGTGCCAGCAGCCCTCGGAGCGGGAGGGAGATCGGGGAGCTGTTTTTT
.	TRBD1	TRBJ1-5	TRBV7-2	CASSPSSGTGGQPQHF	TGTGCCAGCAGCCCATCTTCCGGGACAGGGGGACAGCCCCAGCATTTT
.	.	TRBJ1-3	TRBV28	CASSPLGALLGNTIYF	TGTGCCAGCAGTCCCCTAGGGGCGCTACTAGGAAACACCATATATTTT
.	TRBD1	TRBJ1-2	TRBV12-3/TRBV12-4	CASSTGANYGYTF	TGTGCCAGCAGTACAGGGGCTAACTATGGCTACACCTTC
.	TRBD1	TRBJ1-2	TRBV6-1	CASSEAIKQGAGNYGYTF	TGTGCCAGCAGTGAAGCCATCAAACAGGGGGCCGGCAACTATGGCTACACCTTC